This T cell receptor beta chain was recorded in a study of blood T cell repertoires in COVID-19. Study as a whole: T cells, B-cell-depleted T cells, or PBMCs provided the cDNA or gDNA that served as material.

Unmatched junction bases numbered 6, after V lost 4 bases and J lost 0 bases. Germline assignment: CDR1 SGHRS and CDR2 YFSETQ. The CDR3 length is 18 residues. Clones were read by immunoSEQ multiplex PCR, and TCRdb kept only the in-frame ones, dropping some. The table lists 200,000 to 250,000 clones, 80% to 90% of them singletons. The gene calls are TRBV5-1 and TRBJ2-6; 11 bases map to TRBD1. The material sequenced was PBMCs or T cells enriched from blood (not recorded which). The sequence was collected from a woman between 45 and 60 years old with acute COVID-19. In nucleotides, the CDR3 is TGCGCCAGCAGCCTCTCCGGGACAGGGGGCTCTGGGGCCAACGTCCTGACTTTC. It translates to CASSLSGTGGSGANVLTF. Drawing the rest from reference TRBV5-1 and TRBJ2-6, the complete variable domain is KAGVTQTPRYLIKTRGQQVTLSCSPISGHRSVSWYQQTPGQGLQFLFEYFSETQRNKGNFPGRFSGRQFSNSRSEMNVSTLELGDSALYLCASSLSGTGGSGANVLTFGAGSRLTVL.